This passage covers 20 T cell receptor beta chains from one sample sequenced in a study of T cell responses to AZD1222 COVID-19 vaccine. TCRdb keeps only in-frame clones here, not all; method: immunoSEQ multiplex PCR. Counted here are some 92,000 clones, about 91% occurring once; the ten biggest clones make up roughly 7.5%. The sequencing here drew on peripheral blood, taken on day 0 of AZD1222 vaccination. The receptors come from an adult in good health.

This sequence joins TRBV11-3 and TRBJ2-2; D may be TRBD1 or TRBD2 (5 bases each). Germline values: CDR1 SGHNT, CDR2 YENEEA. Deletions cut 2 bases from V and 5 bases from J, with 15 bases between. This CDR3 spans 16 amino acids. The CDR3 coding sequence is TGTGCCAGCAGCTTATCACGGGGCGGCTGGACCGGGGAGCTGTTTTTT. This gives the protein CASSLSRGGWTGELFF.

This clone was picked up one time. The chain links TRBV29-1 to TRBJ1-2, with 12 bases matching TRBD1. With V trimmed by 2 bases and J by 3 bases, 10 bases remained unmatched. This CDR3 region has 17 residues. Germline CDR1 and CDR2: SQVTM and ANQGSEA. The CDR3 nucleotides are TGCAGCGTTGAATGGCAAGGGACAGGGGGCGCCTACTATGGCTACACCTTC. Residues: CSVEWQGTGGAYYGYTF.

This rearrangement joins TRBV6-5 to TRBJ1-2; TRBD1 might be the D (6 bases). The V end lost 2 bases, the J end lost 8 bases, and 18 bases lay between the germline ends. Germline V gene sequence: CDR1 MNHEY, CDR2 SVGAGI. The CDR3 consists of 15 residues. The CDR3 spells CASSYGPGGGFGYTF. The CDR3 nucleotides read TGTGCCAGCAGTTACGGCCCGGGAGGGGGTTTCGGCTACACCTTC.

The chain combines TRBV2 with TRBJ1-3; D ambiguous. CDR1 SNHLY and CDR2 FYNNEI come from the germline V gene. The V gene lost 0 bases and the J gene lost 2 bases, with 11 bases spanning the gap. This CDR3 is built from 16 residues. The CDR3 protein is CASSEAHAGTGNTIYF. The DNA of the CDR3 is TGTGCCAGCAGTGAAGCGCATGCGGGGACTGGAAACACCATATATTTT.

V is TRBV11-2 and J is TRBJ2-2; D gene unclear. Per germline, CDR1 SGHAT and CDR2 FQNNGV. Trimming left V 1 base short and J 2 bases short, with 11 bases between. This CDR3 is built from 16 residues. CDR3 nucleotides: TGTGCCAGCAGCTTAGTAGGGCAGTCAAACACCGGGGAGCTGTTTTTT. This translates into CASSLVGQSNTGELFF.

The V gene is TRBV7-9, the J gene TRBJ1-1; TRBD1 might be the D (5 bases). The V gene lost 2 bases and the J gene lost 6 bases, with 16 bases spanning the gap. Germline assignment: CDR1 SEHNR and CDR2 FQNEAQ (reference sequence). This CDR3 is built from 15 residues. CDR3 DNA: TGTGCCAGCAGCTTAAACGGAAAGGGGCAGGCTGAAGCTTTCTTT. Amino acids: CASSLNGKGQAEAFF.

V gene TRBV25-1 combines with J gene TRBJ2-3, with D uncertain. CDR1 MGHDK and CDR2 SYGVNS come from the germline V gene. The CDR3 spans 14 residues. V was cut by 3 bases and J by 3 bases, with 10 bases left in between. The CDR3 DNA reads as TGTGCCAGCAGTGATGGGGTCGGGACAGATACGCAGTATTTT. Its translation is CASSDGVGTDTQYF.

V usage is TRBV24-1 and J usage is TRBJ2-3; D is ambiguous. The length of the CDR3 is 14 residues. Trimming removed 3 bases from V and 1 base from J, with 7 bases in between. The V gene's germline CDR1 is KGHDR and CDR2 SFDVKD. The DNA of the CDR3 is TGTGCCACCAGTGATACGGACGGCACAGATACGCAGTATTTT. Translated: CATSDTDGTDTQYF.

The rearrangement links TRBV5-6 to TRBJ1-6, with a weak D call TRBD1 (6 bases). The ends were cut back, 4 bases at V and 8 bases at J, with 7 bases in the middle. The germline CDR1 and CDR2 sequences are SGHDT and YYEEEE. The CDR3 length is 12 residues. The CDR3 nucleotides are TGTGCCAGCAGCCCAGGGGATTCACCCCTCCACTTT. Translated: CASSPGDSPLHF. Full variable domain (rest looked up from reference TRBV5-6 and TRBJ1-6): DAGVTQSPTHLIKTRGQQVTLRCSPKSGHDTVSWYQQALGQGPQFIFQYYEEEERQRGNFPDRFSGHQFPNYSSELNVNALLLGDSALYLCASSPGDSPLHFGNGTRLTVT.

V gene TRBV29-1 combines with J gene TRBJ2-3; the match to TRBD1 covers 7 bases. Germline CDR1 and CDR2: SQVTM and ANQGSEA. This CDR3 contains 14 residues. Unmatched junction bases numbered 5, after V lost 5 bases and J lost 0 bases. DNA for the CDR3: TGCAGCGTTCTTGGGACAGCTAGCACAGATACGCAGTATTTT. It specifies CSVLGTASTDTQYF.

This clone has only one observation. Compared with germline, one end of the junction differs, possibly owing to a read error. The chain carries TRBV9 and TRBJ2-7, with D possibly TRBD2 on 5 matching bases. This CDR3 has 12 residues. Germline V gene sequence: CDR1 SGDLS, CDR2 YYNGEE. Here the CDR3 reads CASSAWELVAPF. Written as DNA, the CDR3 is TGTGCCAGCAGCGCATGGGAGTTAGTGGCGCCCTTC.

The chain recombines TRBV6-5 with TRBJ2-7; perhaps TRBD2 as D (5 bases). Germline-derived CDR1 and CDR2 are MNHEY and SVGAGI. With 5 bases removed from V and 2 bases from J, the gap between germline ends came to 13 bases. CDR3 length equals 14 residues. CDR3 in amino acids: CASSPRTGTYEQYF. CDR3 coding DNA: TGTGCCAGCAGTCCCCGGACGGGGACCTACGAGCAGTACTTC.

V usage is TRBV6-1 and J usage is TRBJ2-3; D might be TRBD2 (5 bases). From germline, CDR1 is MNHNS and CDR2 SASEGT. This CDR3 is built from 14 residues. The V gene lost 1 base and the J gene lost 6 bases, with 11 bases spanning the gap. DNA for the CDR3: TGTGCCAGCAGTGAAGGCTGGCTAGCTGATACGCAGTATTTT. Its protein product is CASSEGWLADTQYF.

CDR3 amino acids: CASSLSGPYEQYF. The CDR3 nucleotides read TGTGCCAGCAGCTTAAGCGGACCCTACGAGCAGTACTTC. V usage is TRBV11-2 and J usage is TRBJ2-7, with D tentatively TRBD2 (5 bases). This CDR3 has 13 residues. Germline values: CDR1 SGHAT, CDR2 FQNNGV. Trimming cost V 2 bases and J 2 bases, with 7 bases left between them.

V is TRBV6-1 and J is TRBJ2-3; 11 positions agree with TRBD2. Germline V gene data show CDR1 as MNHNS and CDR2 as SASEGT. Unmatched junction bases numbered 11, after V lost 1 base and J lost 5 bases. The CDR3 is made up of 18 amino acids. This chain's CDR3 is CASSEVRHSGGAIDTQYF. The CDR3 region has the DNA TGTGCCAGCAGTGAAGTTCGTCATAGCGGGGGGGCGATAGATACGCAGTATTTT.

The chain couples TRBV7-3 to TRBJ2-1; 7 bases fit TRBD2. The germline V gene encodes CDR1 SGHTA and CDR2 FQGTGA. With V trimmed by 5 bases and J by 5 bases, 6 bases remained unmatched. This CDR3 has 14 residues. The CDR3 reads CASSRSGADNEQFF. The CDR3 region has the DNA TGTGCCAGCAGCCGAAGCGGGGCTGACAATGAGCAGTTCTTC.

V and J are TRBV2 and TRBJ2-7; maybe TRBD1 (5 bases). The V end was cut by 7 bases, the J end by 0 bases, with 10 bases between. The CDR3 is 13 residues long. Per the germline V gene, CDR1 is SNHLY and CDR2 is FYNNEI. CDR3 sequence: CASTQESSYEQYF. DNA for the CDR3: TGTGCCAGCACACAGGAAAGCTCCTACGAGCAGTACTTC.

V usage is TRBV5-1 and J usage is TRBJ1-2; no clear D. The CDR3 extends over 14 amino acids. The V gene's germline CDR1 is SGHRS and CDR2 YFSETQ. With 0 bases removed from V and 1 base from J, the gap between germline ends came to 7 bases. The DNA for the CDR3 is TGCGCCAGCAGCTTGGAATCAGTTAACTATGGCTACACCTTC. It codes for CASSLESVNYGYTF.

The chain has TRBV9 and TRBJ1-5, with D maybe TRBD1 (5 bases). Germline CDR1 SGDLS, CDR2 YYNGEE. Deletions cut 0 bases from V and 4 bases from J, with 8 bases between. This CDR3 is built from 14 residues. CDR3 sequence: CASSVDQGNQPQHF. The CDR3, as DNA: TGTGCCAGCAGCGTAGACCAGGGTAATCAGCCCCAGCATTTT.

The chain couples TRBV18 to TRBJ2-7; 7 bases align to TRBD2. The length of the CDR3 is 14 residues. The germline V gene encodes CDR1 KGHSH and CDR2 LQKENI. V gave up 3 bases and J gave up 1 base; unmatched junction bases: 3. This CDR3 reads CASSPWEGSYEQYF. Here the CDR3 DNA reads TGTGCCAGCTCACCTTGGGAGGGTTCCTACGAGCAGTACTTC.